One and the same sample provided the 29 T cell receptor beta chains below, sequenced in a study of T cells in Graves' hyperthyroidism and ophthalmopathy. It was RNA transcripts that yielded the amplified TCR beta CDR3 regions. An initial round of RT-PCR targeting the TCR CDR3 relied on the HTBI primer set. From the multiplex PCR reads, TCRdb called clonotypes with MiXCR, one entry per CDR3 protein. Among a few hundred thousand distinct CDR3 sequences listed, about 45% were seen once. The sequencing input was peripheral blood or thyroid tissue (not recorded which). These receptors all come from a woman aged 18 to 35 with Graves' hyperthyroidism.

In its sample, this clonotype was seen a few times. V usage is TRBV5-1 and J usage is TRBJ1-1; D call uncertain. Per germline, CDR1 SGHRS and CDR2 YFSETQ. The CDR3 runs to 11 residues. Trimming removed 6 bases at V and 11 bases at J, with 14 bases between. CDR3 sequence (DNA): TGCGCCAGCACCCAAGCTGGGTGGGCTTTCTTT. Protein: CASTQAGWAFF. Using reference TRBV5-1 and TRBJ1-1 for the parts outside the CDR3, the full variable domain is KAGVTQTPRYLIKTRGQQVTLSCSPISGHRSVSWYQQTPGQGLQFLFEYFSETQRNKGNFPGRFSGRQFSNSRSEMNVSTLELGDSALYLCASTQAGWAFFGQGTRLTVV.

The chain employs TRBV7-9 and TRBJ1-2, with D possibly matching TRBD1 (6 bases). CDR3 length: 12 amino acids. The germline V gene encodes CDR1 SEHNR and CDR2 FQNEAQ (reference sequence). The V gene lost 5 bases and the J gene lost 5 bases, with 9 bases spanning the gap. DNA of the CDR3: TGTGCCAGCAGCCGCAGGGGATATGGCTACACCTTC. It is translated as CASSRRGYGYTF.

This clonotype was seen only a few times. The chain carries TRBV7-2 and TRBJ2-1; TRBD2 matches 7 bases. After removal of 6 bases from V and 5 bases from J, the junction contained 10 bases not matched to a gene. This CDR3 contains 15 residues. Germline CDR1 SGHTA, CDR2 FQGNSA. The CDR3 DNA sequence: TGTGCCAGCAGTGCGGAGAGCGGGATTGACAATGAGCAGTTCTTC. Residues: CASSAESGIDNEQFF. Full variable domain (outside the CDR3, taken from reference TRBV7-2 and TRBJ2-1): GAGVSQSPSNKVTEKGKDVELRCDPISGHTALYWYRQSLGQGLEFLIYFQGNSAPDKSGLPSDRFSAERTGGSVSTLTIQRTQQEDSAVYLCASSAESGIDNEQFFGPGTRLTVL.

The V call is TRBV15, the J call TRBJ2-7, with D perhaps TRBD2 (5 bases). Per germline, CDR1 LNHNV and CDR2 YYDKDF (reference sequence). Trimming took off 5 bases at V and 2 bases at J, with 13 bases between the two ends. The CDR3 sequence is 14 residues long. The CDR3 DNA reads TGTGCCACCAGCGACCCCACTAGACCCTACGAGCAGTACTTC. It yields the protein CATSDPTRPYEQYF. The full variable domain, with the rest looked up from reference TRBV15 and TRBJ2-7, is DAMVIQNPRYQVTQFGKPVTLSCSQTLNHNVMYWYQQKSSQAPKLLFHYYDKDFNNEADTPDNFQSRRPNTSFCFLDIRSPGLGDTAMYLCATSDPTRPYEQYFGPGTRLTVT.

This clonotype was counted at least ten times. The V gene is TRBV5-8, the J gene TRBJ2-6; TRBD2 might be the D (5 bases). Trimming removed 3 bases from V and 0 bases from J, with 22 bases in between. Germline CDR1 is SGHTS and CDR2 is YDEGEE. This CDR3 is 20 amino acids long. The CDR3 DNA reads TGTGCCAGCAGCTGGAAGGACTCTCTAGCTTATGACTCTGGGGCCAACGTCCTGACTTTC. Its protein product is CASSWKDSLAYDSGANVLTF. Based on the CDR3 plus reference TRBV5-8 and TRBJ2-6, the full variable domain is EAGVTQSPTHLIKTRGQQATLRCSPISGHTSVYWYQQALGLGLQFLLWYDEGEERNRGNFPPRFSGRQFPNYSSELNVNALELEDSALYLCASSWKDSLAYDSGANVLTFGAGSRLTVL.

This clonotype was seen many times. The rearrangement joins TRBV7-2 to TRBJ1-2; no reliable D call. The CDR3 is made up of 14 amino acids. The germline V gene encodes CDR1 SGHTA and CDR2 FQGNSA. V lost 5 bases to trimming and J lost 6 bases, with 16 bases between them. CDR3 residues: CASSALLSGHGYTF. The CDR3 DNA is TGTGCCAGCAGCGCCCTCTTATCCGGTCATGGCTACACCTTC.

The gene calls are TRBV10-3 and TRBJ1-1; 8 bases map to TRBD1. Germline-derived CDR1 and CDR2 are ENHRY and SYGVKD. V shed 6 bases and J 7 bases; nucleotides not matched to a gene: 13. CDR3 size: 15 residues. CDR3 coding DNA: TGTGCCATCAGGAGGAATCAGGACAGGGAACTTGAAGCTTTCTTT. It is translated as CAIRRNQDRELEAFF.

V and J are TRBV7-2 and TRBJ2-7; D uncertain. V was clipped by 4 bases and J by 7 bases, with 8 bases between them. CDR3 length: 11 residues. Germline values: CDR1 SGHTA, CDR2 FQGNSA. The CDR3, as DNA: TGTGCCAGCAGCTCTATCAATGAGCAGTACTTC. Amino acids: CASSSINEQYF.

This CDR3 is CASSETGTGGAGSETQYF. The CDR3 coding sequence is TGTGCCAGCAGTGAAACCGGGACAGGGGGCGCAGGTTCAGAGACCCAGTACTTC. V is TRBV25-1 and J is TRBJ2-5; TRBD1 agrees at 12 bases. From germline, CDR1 is MGHDK and CDR2 SYGVNS. The CDR3 covers 18 residues. The ends lost 2 bases at V and 4 bases at J; junction bases unmatched: 11. Based on the CDR3 plus reference TRBV25-1 and TRBJ2-5, the full variable domain is EADIYQTPRYLVIGTGKKITLECSQTMGHDKMYWYQQDPGMELHLIHYSYGVNSTEKGDLSSESTVSRIRTEHFPLTLESARPSHTSQYLCASSETGTGGAGSETQYFGPGTRLLVL.

The chain combines TRBV10-3 with TRBJ2-2, with D possibly called TRBD1 or TRBD2 (5 bases each). V lost 11 bases to trimming and J lost 2 bases, with 12 bases between them. Germline values: CDR1 ENHRY, CDR2 SYGVKD. The CDR3 is 13 residues long. The CDR3 reads CAVEGRNTGELFF. The CDR3 DNA is TGTGCCGTAGAGGGGCGAAACACCGGGGAGCTGTTTTTT.

The CDR3 bases are TGTGCCAGCAGCGTAGAGGGAAGCTCCTACGAGCAGTACTTC. Residues: CASSVEGSSYEQYF. V and J are TRBV9 and TRBJ2-7; D gene unclear. Trimming cost V 0 bases and J 0 bases, with 7 bases left between them. This CDR3 region has 14 residues. Germline V gives CDR1 SGDLS, CDR2 YYNGEE.

For this clonotype: Without the conserved terminal phenylalanine or tryptophan, this CDR3 likely stems from a read error. The DNA is left out, because the CDR3 cannot be placed on it with certainty; the CDR3 is given as TCRdb lists it. This chain joins TRBV7-2 and TRBJ2-3. CDR1 is SGHTA, CDR2 FQGNSA, per germline. The CDR3 is made up of 10 amino acids, end residues included. CDR3 in amino acids: CASSSGGSNY.

Concerning this clonotype itself: A much larger clone sits a single nucleotide away, making a read error possible. V and J are TRBV7-9 and TRBJ2-5, with TRBD1 matching 7 bases. The germline CDR1 and CDR2 sequences are SEHNR and FQNEAQ (reference sequence). CDR3 length: 15 amino acids. The CDR3 reads CASSSGQAGPETQCF. CDR3 DNA: TGTGCCAGCAGCTCTGGACAGGCCGGGCCCGAGACCCAGTGCTTC.

About this clonotype: The junction shows a germline mismatch at one end, possibly a read error. The chain combines TRBV9 with TRBJ1-4; D is uncertain. There are 14 residues in the CDR3. Germline CDR1 reads SGDLS; CDR2 reads YYNGEE. The CDR3 loop reads CASSVSTTNEKLFF. CDR3 sequence (DNA): TGTGCCAGCAGCGTATCCACAACAAATGAAAAACTGTTTTTT.

The gene calls are TRBV7-9 and TRBJ2-7, with D uncertain. The CDR3 contains 14 residues. The germline gives CDR1 SEHNR, CDR2 FQNEAQ (reference sequence). The ends were cut back, 10 bases at V and 7 bases at J, with 23 bases in the middle. The CDR3 DNA reads as TGTGCCACCCTAGACTTGAGCTCCTACAATGAGCAGTACTTC. Translating gives CATLDLSSYNEQYF. Full variable domain (outside the CDR3, taken from reference TRBV7-9 and TRBJ2-7): DTGVSQNPRHKITKRGQNVTFRCDPISEHNRLYWYRQTLGQGPEFLTYFQNEAQLEKSRLLSDRFSAERPKGSFSTLEIQRTEQGDSAMYLCATLDLSSYNEQYFGPGTRLTVT.

The J gene is TRBJ2-2, the V gene TRBV7-8; D is ambiguous. From germline, CDR1 is SGHVS and CDR2 FQNEAQ. This CDR3 is built from 14 residues. The V gene lost 5 bases and the J gene lost 6 bases, with 13 bases spanning the gap. CDR3 nucleotides: TGTGCCAGCAGCCAAGCAAACATTCCCGGGGAGCTGTTTTTT. This encodes CASSQANIPGELFF.

The table lists this clonotype with many counts. The chain employs TRBV6-1 and TRBJ1-2; D may be TRBD1 (6 bases). Germline V lookup: CDR1 MNHNS, CDR2 SASEGT. This CDR3 comprises 12 residues. The ends were cut back, 6 bases at V and 4 bases at J, with 9 bases in the middle. The CDR3 reads CASRMDSYGYTF. DNA of the CDR3: TGTGCCAGCAGAATGGACAGCTATGGCTACACCTTC.

The CDR3 sequence: CASSLGSSGFYNEQFF. CDR3 DNA: TGTGCCAGCAGTTTAGGAAGTAGCGGGTTCTACAATGAGCAGTTCTTC. The chain is built from TRBV27 and TRBJ2-1; TRBD2 matches at 7 bases. The CDR3 runs 16 residues. Germline lookup yields CDR1 MNHEY and CDR2 SMNVEV (reference sequence). With V trimmed by 2 bases and J by 3 bases, 7 bases remained unmatched.

This clonotype was detected many times. The rearrangement joins TRBV7-6 to TRBJ2-7; 12 nucleotides align to TRBD2. From germline, CDR1 is SGHVS and CDR2 FNYEAQ. The CDR3 length is 15 residues. V shed 6 bases, J shed 3 bases, and the junction held 6 bases outside the gene matches. Here the CDR3 reads CASSSSGRAFYEQYF. In DNA, the CDR3 is TGTGCCAGCAGTTCTAGCGGGAGGGCCTTCTACGAGCAGTACTTC.

This clonotype was found many times. This chain links TRBV28 with TRBJ1-2; possible D gene TRBD1, 5 bases. There are 12 residues in the CDR3. Trimming shortened V by 6 bases and J by 8 bases, and 13 bases separated the two germline ends. The V gene's germline CDR1 is MDHEN and CDR2 SYDVKM. CDR3 in DNA: TGTGCCAGCAGCCCTAACGACAGAGGCTACACCTTC. Translation: CASSPNDRGYTF.

This clonotype was counted many times. The rearrangement joins TRBV15 to TRBJ1-2; D might be TRBD1 (6 bases). This CDR3 contains 13 residues. V was trimmed by 3 bases and J by 3 bases, leaving 8 bases between them. Germline lookup yields CDR1 LNHNV and CDR2 YYDKDF (reference sequence). This CDR3 reads CATSRGQDYGYTF. The CDR3 DNA follows: TGTGCCACCAGCAGGGGACAAGACTATGGCTACACCTTC.

The V gene is TRBV14, the J gene TRBJ2-2; D ambiguous. The CDR3 is 11 amino acids. The V gene lost 0 bases and the J gene lost 8 bases, with 1 base spanning the gap. Germline V gives CDR1 SGHDN, CDR2 FVKESK. The CDR3 DNA is TGTGCCAGCAGCCAAGATGGGGAGCTGTTTTTT. Protein sequence: CASSQDGELFF.

V is TRBV29-1 and J is TRBJ2-7; the D gene is possibly TRBD1 (6 bases). Germline V gives CDR1 SQVTM, CDR2 ANQGSEA. This CDR3 is built from 14 residues. V lost 6 bases and J 3 bases, leaving 18 bases between the germline ends. The DNA of the CDR3 is TGCAGCGTCGCGCTTCAGGTAGGGGGCTACGAGCAGTACTTC. This translates into CSVALQVGGYEQYF.

This clonotype was found many times. This chain links TRBV7-2 with TRBJ2-7, with D perhaps TRBD2 (6 bases). The CDR3 totals 14 residues. Trimming took 0 bases from V and 7 from J, leaving 13 bases between them. Germline-derived CDR1 and CDR2 are SGHTA and FQGNSA. CDR3 residues: CASSLAGGLDEQYF. For the CDR3, the DNA is TGTGCCAGCAGCTTAGCGGGGGGTTTGGATGAGCAGTACTTC.

This clonotype was observed at least ten times. V usage is TRBV9 and J usage is TRBJ2-6, with 8 nucleotides matching TRBD1. CDR3 length equals 19 residues. Trimming took 4 bases from V and 1 from J; bases not matched to a gene: 13. From germline, CDR1 is SGDLS and CDR2 YYNGEE. In DNA, the CDR3 is TGTGCCAGCAGCCCCCCAGTGGTGGACAGGGAGTCTGGGGCCAACGTCCTGACTTTC. Protein: CASSPPVVDRESGANVLTF.

The V call is TRBV20-1, the J call TRBJ1-3; D is undetermined. V lost 2 bases and J 0 bases, leaving 14 bases between the germline ends. The CDR3 extends over 16 amino acids. Germline-derived CDR1 and CDR2 are DFQATT and SNEGSKA (reference sequence). The DNA of the CDR3 is TGCAGTGCTAGAAATTGGCGGCAGGACTCTGGAAACACCATATATTTT. Translating gives CSARNWRQDSGNTIYF.

The chain is built from TRBV7-2 and TRBJ2-2; D unresolved. The CDR3 sequence is 15 residues long. V was cut by 5 bases and J by 6 bases, with 16 bases left in between. Germline-derived CDR1 and CDR2 are SGHTA and FQGNSA. This CDR3 is CASSQATGFAGELFF. Here the CDR3 DNA reads TGTGCCAGCAGCCAGGCTACCGGGTTCGCCGGGGAGCTGTTTTTT.

This clonotype was picked up a small number of times. The rearrangement joins TRBV20-1 to TRBJ2-3; 10 bases line up with TRBD2. The CDR3 runs 17 residues. V shed 3 bases and J 1 base; nucleotides not matched to a gene: 10. Germline V lookup: CDR1 DFQATT, CDR2 SNEGSKA (reference sequence). The CDR3 DNA follows: TGCAGTGCTAGCGTGGGAGCGCTAGCGGGAGGCACAGATACGCAGTATTTT. Protein sequence: CSASVGALAGGTDTQYF.

This clonotype has a count of ten or more. This chain connects TRBV12-3 or TRBV12-4 to TRBJ2-7; D not resolved. The CDR3 runs 12 residues. V lost 3 bases to trimming and J lost 9 bases, with 12 bases between them. DNA of the CDR3: TGTGCCAGCAGTTTTGGCAGCTTGGCGCAGTACTTC. Translated, it gives CASSFGSLAQYF.